The rows below give T cell receptor beta chains drawn from one sample of a study of blood T cell repertoires in COVID-19. The protocol was immunoSEQ multiplex PCR, while the TCRdb copy is restricted to in-frame clones and leaves out a portion. This table holds roughly 64,000 clones, 85% to 90% found once. The sample was peripheral blood. Source of these receptors: a man over 45 with active COVID-19. Each CDR3 is given with its conserved first and last residue. The order of the fields is D gene, V gene, clone size, J gene, CDR3 DNA, CDR3 protein. A D gene is named only where the DNA matches it firmly. Not every row has a clone size; where given, it reads once, few, many or a size class.

D gene: TRBD2; V gene: TRBV14; clone size: NA; J gene: TRBJ2-2; CDR3 DNA: TGTGCCAGCAGCCGGACTAGGGCTACCGGGGAGCTGTTTTTT; CDR3 protein: CASSRTRATGELFF
D gene: TRBD2; V gene: TRBV3-1/TRBV3-2; clone size: NA; J gene: TRBJ2-1; CDR3 DNA: TGTGCCAGCAGCCCGACACTAGCGGGGTCAGTCTATGAGCAGTTCTTC; CDR3 protein: CASSPTLAGSVYEQFF
D gene: NA; V gene: TRBV20-1; clone size: NA; J gene: TRBJ2-1; CDR3 DNA: TGCAGTGCTAGCCTCGGGAATGAGCAGTTCTTC; CDR3 protein: CSASLGNEQFF
D gene: NA; V gene: TRBV5-4; clone size: NA; J gene: TRBJ1-1; CDR3 DNA: TGTGCCAGCAGCCTCGGACTGTCGAACACTGAAGCTTTCTTT; CDR3 protein: CASSLGLSNTEAFF
D gene: TRBD1; V gene: TRBV28; clone size: NA; J gene: TRBJ2-3; CDR3 DNA: TGTGCCAGCAAGGGGGCAGGGGGCACAGATACGCAGTATTTT; CDR3 protein: CASKGAGGTDTQYF
D gene: TRBD1; V gene: TRBV2; clone size: NA; J gene: TRBJ2-5; CDR3 DNA: TGTGCCAGCAGAAAGGACAGGGACCGGGCGGAGACCCAGTACTTC; CDR3 protein: CASRKDRDRAETQYF
D gene: TRBD2; V gene: TRBV7-9; clone size: NA; J gene: TRBJ2-1; CDR3 DNA: TGTGCCAGCAGCTCCCAGCGGGGGGGGATGTACAATGAGCAGTTCTTC; CDR3 protein: CASSSQRGGMYNEQFF
D gene: NA; V gene: TRBV21-1; clone size: NA; J gene: TRBJ2-3; CDR3 DNA: TGTGCCAGCAGCAAAGTAGGGCGGGACCCCACAGATACGCAGTATTTT; CDR3 protein: CASSKVGRDPTDTQYF
D gene: NA; V gene: TRBV4-3; clone size: NA; J gene: TRBJ1-6; CDR3 DNA: TGCGCCAGCAGCCAAGAGAGGGGGGGCAGCCTCCACTTT; CDR3 protein: CASSQERGGSLHF
D gene: NA; V gene: TRBV12-2; clone size: NA; J gene: TRBJ2-7; CDR3 DNA: TGTGCAAGTCGCCCCCATCCTCGACAGGGCGATTCCTACGAGCAGTACTTC; CDR3 protein: CASRPHPRQGDSYEQYF
D gene: TRBD2; V gene: TRBV9; clone size: NA; J gene: TRBJ2-5; CDR3 DNA: TGTGCCAGCAGCGCCACACCAGAGAGCGGGAGTGAGACCCAGTACTTC; CDR3 protein: CASSATPESGSETQYF
D gene: TRBD2; V gene: TRBV18; clone size: NA; J gene: TRBJ2-1; CDR3 DNA: TGTGCCAGCTCACGTACTAGCGGGGGAAAAAATGAGCAGTTCTTC; CDR3 protein: CASSRTSGGKNEQFF
D gene: TRBD1; V gene: TRBV28; clone size: NA; J gene: TRBJ1-3; CDR3 DNA: TGTGCCAGCAGCTCTCCCGGACAGGGGGCCCCTGGAAACACCATATATTTT; CDR3 protein: CASSSPGQGAPGNTIYF
D gene: NA; V gene: TRBV30; clone size: few; J gene: TRBJ1-2; CDR3 DNA: TGTGCCTGGACCCACGGAGTGGCGGGGGACACCTTC; CDR3 protein: CAWTHGVAGDTF
D gene: NA; V gene: TRBV10-1; clone size: NA; J gene: TRBJ1-3; CDR3 DNA: TGCGCCAGCAGTGAGCAGGGAAGGGCTGGAAACACCATATATTTT; CDR3 protein: CASSEQGRAGNTIYF
D gene: NA; V gene: TRBV4-2; clone size: NA; J gene: TRBJ2-3; CDR3 DNA: TGTGCCAGCAGCCAAGAGTTGGTGGGAGGGGGGTCAGATACGCAGTATTTT; CDR3 protein: CASSQELVGGGSDTQYF
D gene: TRBD2; V gene: TRBV9; clone size: once; J gene: TRBJ2-1; CDR3 DNA: TGTGCCAGCAGCGTTAGCGGGACAAACTACAATGAGCAGTTCTTC; CDR3 protein: CASSVSGTNYNEQFF
D gene: NA; V gene: TRBV11-3; clone size: NA; J gene: TRBJ2-1; CDR3 DNA: TGTGCCAGCAGCTCTGACTCTTATGAGCAGTTCTTC; CDR3 protein: CASSSDSYEQFF
D gene: TRBD1; V gene: TRBV6-5; clone size: NA; J gene: TRBJ2-7; CDR3 DNA: TGTGCCAGCAGGCCGACAGGGTTGGTCTACGAGCAGTACTTC; CDR3 protein: CASRPTGLVYEQYF
D gene: NA; V gene: TRBV12-3/TRBV12-4; clone size: NA; J gene: TRBJ2-7; CDR3 DNA: TGTGCCAGCAGTTTAGCGGAGTCCTACGAGCAGTACTTC; CDR3 protein: CASSLAESYEQYF